This TCR beta chain was captured by sequencing in a study of shared clonotypes between healthy human individuals. Germline V gene sequence: CDR1 SGHNT, CDR2 YYREEE (reference sequence). V shed 3 bases and J 5 bases; nucleotides not matched to a gene: 8. This CDR3 is 15 amino acids long. Findings and limits, study-wide: Unshared clonotypes carried lower generation probabilities than those common to all four donors. Rarefaction demonstrated incomplete sorted-subset sequencing despite large depth.

Genomic DNA of every subset was divided equally among multiple immunoSEQ plates. Original methodology: Filtering of immunoSEQ junctional sequences could not match full-length read filtering. TCRdb keeps only in-frame clones here, not all; method: immunoSEQ multiplex PCR. That table gives V, J and clone size, and the DNA gave D and trimming. The table includes about 1 million clones, roughly 80% detected once. Turning to this clone: What it binds is unknown.

This sequence was found in a man aged 18 to 30 in good health. The sample consisted of memory CD4+ T cells sorted from blood. Subset of the sample: CD45RA-negative fraction. V gene TRBV5-4 combines with J gene TRBJ1-1; 9 bases line up with TRBD1. The CDR3 loop reads CASSSVGQGETEAFF. The CDR3 region has the DNA TGTGCCAGCAGCTCGGTGGGACAGGGTGAGACTGAAGCTTTCTTT.